These T cell receptor beta chains were read from a single sample in a study of shared clonotypes between healthy human individuals. Measured with immunoSEQ multiplex PCR; TCRdb has only the in-frame clones, and not every one. This sample has around 100,000 clones, with approximately 70% found just once. Sequenced: memory CD8+ T cells sorted from blood. These receptors originate from a woman aged 25 to 39 in good health. Both conserved end residues are part of each CDR3. The D gene is left open where the match is weak. Rows give clone size only sometimes, using once, few, many, or a class for an expanded clone.

abundance	v_gene	j_gene	d_gene	CDR3nt	CDR3aa
few	TRBV13	TRBJ2-7	-	TGTGCCAGCAAAGGGTCCTACGAGCAGTACTTC	CASKGSYEQYF
-	TRBV9	TRBJ1-1	-	TGTGCCAGCAGCTACCTGGTTGGTGAGAACACTGAAGCTTTCTTT	CASSYLVGENTEAFF
few	TRBV7-9	TRBJ1-1	-	TGTGCCAGCAGCGCCGCACTGTTCTCTGAAGCTTTCTTT	CASSAALFSEAFF
-	TRBV5-1	TRBJ2-2	-	TGCGCCAGCAGCTTGGCCGCGAGGAACACCGGGGAGCTGTTTTTT	CASSLAARNTGELFF
-	TRBV30	TRBJ1-1	-	TGTGCCTGGAGTTGGCGGGCTGAAGCTTTCTTT	CAWSWRAEAFF
-	TRBV10-3	TRBJ1-2	-	TGTGCCATCAGTGAGTCCGGGGACTATGGCTACACCTTC	CAISESGDYGYTF
-	TRBV18	TRBJ1-2	-	TGTGCCAGCTCACCGGGGCAGGGGATGGTCTATGGCTACACCTTC	CASSPGQGMVYGYTF
once	TRBV27	TRBJ2-3	-	TGTGCCAGCAGTCTCAAGGGGGTGGGGCAGTATTTT	CASSLKGVGQYF
-	TRBV4-1	TRBJ2-3	-	TGCGCCAGCAGCCAAGATAGTCGGGGAGATACGCAGTATTTT	CASSQDSRGDTQYF
-	TRBV27	TRBJ2-7	-	TGTGCCAGCAGTCCCCCGGACAGAAGCTCCTACGAGCAGTACTTC	CASSPPDRSSYEQYF
once	TRBV27	TRBJ1-4	-	TGTGCCAGCAGGGACGGTAGCTTAGGTGAAAAACTGTTTTTT	CASRDGSLGEKLFF
few	TRBV6-1	TRBJ2-4	TRBD2	TGTGCCAGCAGTGATGACTCAGGGAGGGGAGGGAACATTCAGTACTTC	CASSDDSGRGGNIQYF
many	TRBV6-4	TRBJ2-2	-	TGTGCCAGCAGTGACTCTGGTGAAAGCGGGGAGCTGTTTTTT	CASSDSGESGELFF
once	TRBV14	TRBJ2-1	-	TGTGCCAGCAGCACACACCGGGACTTTCATCGATACAATGAGCAGTTCTTC	CASSTHRDFHRYNEQFF
-	TRBV6-5	TRBJ2-6	-	TGTGCCACCCTCCTAATTCCCGGGGCCAACGTCCTGACTTTC	CATLLIPGANVLTF
-	TRBV7-9	TRBJ1-1	TRBD1	TGTGCCAGCAGCTCCCACCGACTCGGACAGGGGTCCGAAGCTTTCTTT	CASSSHRLGQGSEAFF
few	TRBV9	TRBJ2-6	-	TGTGCCAGCAGGGGGCTACAGGCCTCTGGGGCCAACGTCCTGACTTTC	CASRGLQASGANVLTF
once	TRBV6-1	TRBJ2-7	-	TGTGCCAGCAGCGGGCACGAGCAGTACTTC	CASSGHEQYF
few	TRBV6-6	TRBJ2-2	-	TGTGCCAGCAGTTACGTCGGGGAAACCGGGGAGCTGTTTTTT	CASSYVGETGELFF
-	TRBV6-9	TRBJ2-1	-	TGTGCCAGCAACTCGTGTGGGGCGGATGAGCAGTTCTTC	CASNSCGADEQFF
few	TRBV28	TRBJ1-2	TRBD1	TGTGCCAGCAGGTTGACAGGGGGTTATGGCTACACCTTC	CASRLTGGYGYTF
-	TRBV9	TRBJ2-1	-	TGTGCCAGCAGCGTGACCTACAATGAGCAGTTCTTC	CASSVTYNEQFF
once	TRBV27	TRBJ2-7	TRBD2	TGTGCCAGCAGTTTAACCCGGGACTACTACGAGCAGTACTTC	CASSLTRDYYEQYF
few	TRBV30	TRBJ2-6	-	TGTGCTCGGAAATCTCAATCTGGGGCCAACGTCCTGACTTTC	CARKSQSGANVLTF
-	TRBV27	TRBJ2-1	TRBD1	TGTGCCAGCAGTGGGACCGGGACAGGGGTGTTTAGGTCCTACAATGAGCAGTTCTTC	CASSGTGTGVFRSYNEQFF
-	TRBV6-5	TRBJ2-2	-	TGTGCCAGCAGTGAAGTCGGCGATACCGGGGAGCTGTTTTTT	CASSEVGDTGELFF
few	TRBV10-2	TRBJ2-3	-	TGCGCCAGCAGTGATCGGAAGGCGACAGATACGCAGTATTTT	CASSDRKATDTQYF
few	TRBV19	TRBJ1-5	-	TGTGCCAGTAGTATCTGGGGGAGCAGCAATCAGCCCCAGCATTTT	CASSIWGSSNQPQHF
-	TRBV2	TRBJ1-2	-	TGTGCCAGCACACAGGGCGCGCAGCCCTACTATGGCTACACCTTC	CASTQGAQPYYGYTF
-	TRBV27	TRBJ1-2	TRBD1	TGTGCCAGCAGGAGGACAGGGGAGATCTATGGCTACACCTTC	CASRRTGEIYGYTF
few	TRBV6-1	TRBJ2-6	TRBD1	TGTGCCAGCAGTGACGTAGGGGGCACTGGGGCCAACGTCCTGACTTTC	CASSDVGGTGANVLTF
few	TRBV15	TRBJ2-6	-	TGTGCCACCAGCCCCGTGCAGGGCTCTGGGGCCAACGTCCTGACTTTC	CATSPVQGSGANVLTF
few	TRBV25-1	TRBJ1-5	TRBD1	TGTGCCAGCAGTCCAGACAGGGAGGGCAATCAGCCCCAGCATTTT	CASSPDREGNQPQHF
once	TRBV4-1	TRBJ2-1	-	TGCGCCAGCAGCCGTTTAGGGGTAGGACAGTTCTTC	CASSRLGVGQFF